This T cell receptor beta chain was sequenced for a study of blood T cell repertoires in COVID-19. The wider study: There were acute and convalescent COVID-19 samples, and they came from the United States, Italy and Spain. The cDNA or gDNA used as material had been derived from T cells, B-cell-depleted T cells, or PBMCs.

The CDR3 contains 16 residues. V dropped 3 bases and J dropped 6; count of bases not matched to a gene: 8. Germline CDR1 reads MDHEN; CDR2 reads SYDVKM. TCRdb's table, derived via immunoSEQ multiplex PCR, lists solely in-frame clones and lacks some. The sample carries about 320,000 clones, around nine tenths recorded once. Sequencing was performed on PBMCs or T cells enriched from blood (not recorded which). The sequence came from a man in his 60s who had recovered from COVID-19. The chain is built from TRBV28 and TRBJ1-5; 10 bases fit TRBD1. In DNA form, the CDR3 reads TGTGCCAGCAGTTTCCGGGACAGGGGCCCTCTTCAGCCCCAGCATTTT. It specifies CASSFRDRGPLQPQHF.